This entry is about one T cell receptor (beta chain). The data derive from a study of shared T cell receptors in the human thymus. Using immunoSEQ multiplex PCR, the repertoire was profiled, and TCRdb retains in-frame clones only, with some absent. The data hold more than 550,000 clones, with approximately 89% observed a single time. V lost 2 bases, J lost 4 bases, and 4 bases stayed unmatched. This CDR3 has 15 amino acids. Germline assignment: CDR1 MGHRA and CDR2 YSYEKL. The sample was also reused in another study, on human thymus T cells.

V usage is TRBV4-1 and J usage is TRBJ2-7, with 11 bases identical to TRBD2. The sequenced material came from thymocytes. The sequence came from a boy in the first two years of life with a congenital heart defect. The CDR3 DNA reads TGCGCCAGCAGCCAACGCTCTAGCGGGAGGTACGAGCAGTACTTC. Its protein product is CASSQRSSGRYEQYF.